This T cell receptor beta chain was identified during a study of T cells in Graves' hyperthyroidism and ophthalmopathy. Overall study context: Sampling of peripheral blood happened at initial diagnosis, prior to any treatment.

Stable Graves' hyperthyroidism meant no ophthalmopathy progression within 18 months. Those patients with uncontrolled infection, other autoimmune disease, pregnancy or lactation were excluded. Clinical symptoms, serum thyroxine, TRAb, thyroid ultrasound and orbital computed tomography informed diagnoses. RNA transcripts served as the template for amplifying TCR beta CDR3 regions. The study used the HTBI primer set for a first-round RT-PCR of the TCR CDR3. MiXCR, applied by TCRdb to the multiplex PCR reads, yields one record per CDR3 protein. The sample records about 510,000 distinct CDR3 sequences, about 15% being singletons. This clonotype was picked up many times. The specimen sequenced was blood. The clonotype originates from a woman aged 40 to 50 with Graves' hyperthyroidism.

This CDR3 reads CASSPDRFLETQYF. CDR3 in DNA: TGTGCCAGCAGCCCTGACAGGTTCCTAGAGACCCAGTACTTC. The V and J genes are TRBV28 and TRBJ2-5; possible D gene TRBD1, 6 bases. V gave up 6 bases and J gave up 4 bases, with 15 bases separating them. The germline V gene encodes CDR1 MDHEN and CDR2 SYDVKM. The CDR3 is made up of 14 amino acids.